This T cell receptor (beta chain) was retrieved from a study of technical replicates of blood from a handful of donors. The table came from immunoSEQ multiplex PCR; TCRdb's copy has only in-frame clones and leaves some out. The sample has tens of thousands of clones; approximately 92% are singletons. Trimming at V came to 7 bases and at J to 7 bases, leaving 11 bases not matched to a gene. The CDR3 covers 13 residues. CDR1 and CDR2 (germline): SQVTM, ANQGSEA. The sample consisted of PBMCs. This receptor was taken from a human donor in good health. Some clones in this sample may be carry-over from other donors' samples. The V gene is TRBV29-1, the J gene TRBJ2-5; 8 bases line up with TRBD2. CDR3 protein: CSGGAGAVGTQYF. The CDR3 coding sequence is TGCAGCGGGGGAGCGGGGGCCGTCGGGACCCAGTACTTC.